Only one count was recorded for the clone carrying this T cell receptor beta chain. One end of the junction varies from germline; a read error may be responsible. This CDR3 contains 13 residues. The germline V gene has CDR1 MNHNS and CDR2 SASEGT. As for time point: peripheral blood 6 weeks after treatment start. These data belong to a study of PD-L1 blockade in urothelial cancer. The wider study: Blood was analyzed 3 weeks (second dose) and 6 weeks after treatment start.

Synthetic TCR analog templates were added to each PCR reaction. Sequenced by immunoSEQ multiplex PCR; TCRdb stores in-frame clones only, minus some. The table lists around 38,000 clones, approximately 86% of them singletons, with over 20% in the top ten. This clonotype originated in a man aged 60-69 years with urothelial cancer. The chain has TRBV6-1 and TRBJ1-5; D unclear. The specimen was PBMCs, collected around atezolizumab (anti-PD-L1) treatment. DNA for the CDR3: TGTGCCAGCAGCGAAGGGTGGGAGAGAGCCCAGCATTTT. It codes for CASSEGWERAQHF.